The clone carrying this T cell receptor beta chain was seen more than once but under ten times. Its antigen is currently unknown. The gene names given are mouse names. The read ends 4 residues before the CDR3 terminus; that terminus is restored from the germline J gene. The data were obtained in a study of CD8+ T cells in alopecia areata. Study information: Female C3H/HeJ mice aged roughly 6-10 weeks were given skin from C3H/HeJ graft donors, about 6-13 months old, that had spontaneous alopecia. Findings and limits, study-wide: Besides other cells, scalp samples also yield sequences of resident alphabeta T cells from normal skin. Higher clonality and more expanded CD8+ clones appeared in lesional than normal scalp. Whereas mice showed it more clearly, TCR sharing across patients was murkier, possibly because of HLA.

Germline V gene lookup returns CDR1 FNHDT and CDR2 SITEND (reference sequence). Unmatched junction bases numbered 3, after V lost 1 base and J lost 3 bases. CDR3 size: 15 residues. Sequencing used cDNA as its template, made by extracting RNA and reverse transcribing it. This table comes from immunoSEQ multiplex PCR, and its TCRdb copy is limited to in-frame clones, with some not included. This repertoire holds some 110,000 clones, and none appear only once. This TCR was sampled from a C3H/HeJ mouse with alopecia areata. This mouse strain has H2-k as its MHC haplotype. The sample taken for sequencing was lesional skin. The chain links TRBV19 to TRBJ1-4; 7 nucleotides match TRBD1. The sequenced CDR3 bases are TGTGCCAGCAGTATAACACAGGGGACCAACGAA. Protein: CASSITQGTNE. In full, the CDR3 reads CASSITQGTNERLFF.